This TCR beta chain was obtained from a study of T cell responses to AZD1222 COVID-19 vaccine. CDR3 length: 13 residues. In germline, CDR1 is LGHDT, CDR2 YNNKEL (reference sequence). V lost 4 bases and J lost 13, with 14 bases in between. This table comes from immunoSEQ multiplex PCR, and its TCRdb copy is limited to in-frame clones, with some not included. This sample yields 140,000 to 150,000 clones, of which about 91% are seen a single time; roughly 15% belongs to the top ten. This clone was detected a few times. The chain employs TRBV3-1 (or the pseudogene TRBV3-2) and TRBJ1-6; D not resolved. The TCR originated in an adult in good health. The sequenced sample was peripheral blood, obtained on day 0 of AZD1222 vaccination. DNA for the CDR3: TGTGCCAGCAGCCGGAGTCCCGAGGGTCCCCTCCACTTT. It yields the protein CASSRSPEGPLHF.